The clone carrying this TCR beta chain was recorded many times. Libraries of TCR beta came from iRepertoire HTBI primers plus Arm-PCR of CDR3 regions. TCRdb reanalysed the multiplex PCR reads using MiXCR and keeps one entry per CDR3 protein. The repertoire holds around 250,000 distinct CDR3 sequences, with 15% to 20% as singletons. CDR1 is SQVTM and CDR2 is ANQGSEA in the germline V gene. The CDR3 has 12 residues. This sample stems from a study of regulatory T cells in long-lasting Graves disease. The time point denotes: newly diagnosed GD, antithyroid drugs for less than 3 months. Isolated PBMC RNA provided the starting material for the TCR library. The data also belong to a second study, concerning T cells in Graves' hyperthyroidism and ophthalmopathy.

This material consisted of peripheral blood mononuclear cells (PBMCs), taken at new diagnosis, from a patient treated with antithyroid drugs. J is TRBJ1-1 and V is TRBV29-1; no definite D call. The receptor was derived from a woman aged 25 to 39 with Graves disease. The CDR3 coding sequence is TGCAGTGCCGGGTTTTTGAACACTGAAGCTTTCTTT. Protein sequence: CSAGFLNTEAFF.